This T cell receptor (beta chain) came from a study of blood T cell repertoires in COVID-19. Looking at the study overall: T cells, B-cell-depleted T cells, or PBMCs supplied cDNA or gDNA.

The ends lost 2 bases at V and 7 bases at J; junction bases unmatched: 3. The CDR3 is 15 amino acids. CDR1 is MNHEY and CDR2 is SVGAGI in the germline V gene. The Seattle patients, enrolled during active infection, were followed longitudinally. This clone appeared once. Authors' methods: For nucleated cells, counts were estimated from reference gene primer amplification. Measured with immunoSEQ multiplex PCR; TCRdb has only the in-frame clones, and not every one. Clone size and V and J calls were adopted from that table, with D and trimming inferred from the DNA. Among around 150,000 clones listed, around 84% were seen once.

Sequencing was done on a sample of peripheral blood. This chain links TRBV6-5 with TRBJ1-6, with TRBD1 matching 9 bases. This TCR was sampled from a woman aged 55-70 years with COVID-19, enrolled during active disease. CDR3 in DNA: TGTGCCAGCAGTTACACCGGGACAGGGAATTCACCCCTCCACTTT. Translating gives CASSYTGTGNSPLHF.